This record concerns one TCR beta chain sequence. The source of the sample is a study of T cell changes during pregnancy in multiple sclerosis. Per germline, CDR1 SGHDT and CDR2 YYEEEE. The CDR3 is made up of 12 amino acids. Trimming cost V 0 bases and J 8 bases, with 6 bases left between them. Repertoires were generated with immunoSEQ multiplex PCR, while TCRdb's copy carries only in-frame clones and drops some. The sample yields 50,000 to 80,000 clones, about 91% seen once. This receptor was identified in a female donor with multiple sclerosis, enrolled in a pregnancy study. The V call is TRBV5-6, the J call TRBJ1-5, with D hard to call. The material was CD8+ T cells from peripheral blood mononuclear cells, obtained before pregnancy. CDR3 sequence (DNA): TGTGCCAGCAGCTTGGGGCGGGAGCCCCAGCATTTT. Protein sequence: CASSLGREPQHF.